This T cell receptor beta chain was found in a study of T cell responses to AZD1222 COVID-19 vaccine. The study's findings and limits: Compared with day 0, the breadth and depth of the Spike-specific TCR repertoire rose significantly after two doses of AZD1222.

A note on this clone: Its cognate antigen is unknown.

Using immunoSEQ multiplex PCR, the repertoire was profiled, and TCRdb retains in-frame clones only, with some absent. Among 30,000 to 35,000 clones listed, approximately 80% were seen once. The germline V gene has CDR1 SGHRS and CDR2 YFSETQ. The CDR3 totals 14 residues. The germline V and J ends were trimmed by 3 bases and 0 bases, with 7 bases remaining between them. The source was peripheral blood, collected 28 days after the second AZD1222 dose. The clonotype was recovered from an adult who received the AZD1222 COVID-19 vaccine. The rearrangement joins TRBV5-1 to TRBJ2-1; possibly TRBD2 for D (5 bases). This CDR3 is CASSSRDSYNEQFF. In DNA form, the CDR3 reads TGCGCCAGCAGCTCCCGGGACTCCTACAATGAGCAGTTCTTC.